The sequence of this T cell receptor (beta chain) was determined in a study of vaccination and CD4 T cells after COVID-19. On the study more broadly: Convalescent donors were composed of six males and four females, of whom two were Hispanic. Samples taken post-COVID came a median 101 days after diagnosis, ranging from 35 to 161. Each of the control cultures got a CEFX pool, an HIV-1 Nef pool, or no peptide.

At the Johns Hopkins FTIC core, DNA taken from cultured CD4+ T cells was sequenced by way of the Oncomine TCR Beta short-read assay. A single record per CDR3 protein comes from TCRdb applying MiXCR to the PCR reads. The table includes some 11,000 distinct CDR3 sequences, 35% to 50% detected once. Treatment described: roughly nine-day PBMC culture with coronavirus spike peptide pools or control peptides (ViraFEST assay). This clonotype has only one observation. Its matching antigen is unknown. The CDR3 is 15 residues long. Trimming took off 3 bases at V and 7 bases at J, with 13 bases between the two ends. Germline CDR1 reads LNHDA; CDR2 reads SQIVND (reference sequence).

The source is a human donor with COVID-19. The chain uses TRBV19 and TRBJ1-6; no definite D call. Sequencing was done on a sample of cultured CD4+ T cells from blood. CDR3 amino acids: CASSMSRIGNSPLHF. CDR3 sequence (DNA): TGTGCCAGTAGTATGAGCAGGATTGGGAATTCACCCCTCCACTTT.